This T cell receptor (beta chain) came from a study of shared clonotypes between healthy human individuals. The naive CD8 fraction comprised CD45RO-negative cells positively selected for CCR7 and excluded terminally differentiated effector memory CD45RA+ cells. Within Nashville, Tennessee resided all donors, each a Caucasian adult. Trimming removed 0 bases from V and 4 bases from J; junction bases left unmatched: 6. The CDR3 loop spans 16 amino acids. Germline V gives CDR1 SGDLS, CDR2 YYNGEE. With respect to this clone: Its antigen is undetermined.

Study observations and caveats: Clonotypes not shared had lower generation probabilities than those common to all four donors.

It was at deep level that the assay was run. The table came from immunoSEQ multiplex PCR; TCRdb's copy has only in-frame clones and leaves some out. The sample comprises roughly 570,000 clones, roughly 98% of which are singletons, and around 0.3% rests with the top ten. The genes are TRBV9 and TRBJ1-2; 10 bases are shared with TRBD1. The sequence was collected from a man aged 25-45 years in good health. Sequencing was performed on naive CD8+ T cells sorted from blood. The CDR3, as DNA: TGTGCCAGCAGCGTAGACGGGGGACAGGGGATCTATGGCTACACCTTC. The encoded protein is CASSVDGGQGIYGYTF.